Sequencing of this T cell receptor beta chain was carried out in a study of response to subunit inactivated influenza vaccine. Via MiXCR, TCRdb re-called the RT-PCR reads, giving one row per CDR3 protein. Of 500,000 to 600,000 distinct CDR3 sequences listed, approximately 12% were seen once; the top ten hold 10%. Only a few counts were recorded for this clonotype. Its antigen is currently unknown. Study-level results: Every seasonal influenza vaccination brings in few new T cells, the authors suggested.

Trimming pared 4 bases from V and 2 bases from J, leaving 18 bases between. This CDR3 is 16 amino acids long. Germline V CDR1 and CDR2: SEHNR, FQNEAQ (reference sequence). The sequencing here drew on PBMCs from blood, taken on the day of vaccination. This TCR was sampled from a man aged 50 to 60 who received an inactivated influenza vaccine. This sequence joins TRBV7-9 and TRBJ2-7; D unresolved. CDR3 loop: CASSSDYRPDPYEQYF. CDR3 DNA sequence: TGTGCCAGCAGCTCCGATTATCGCCCCGATCCCTACGAGCAGTACTTC.